These 18 T cell receptor beta chains were all obtained from the same sample, sequenced in a study of Graves' ophthalmopathy and Graves' hyperthyroidism. RNA transcripts yielded amplified TCR beta CDR3 regions. HTBI-primed RT-PCR formed the first round, and a multiplex PCR formed the second. TCRdb re-called the multiplex PCR reads through MiXCR, storing one row per CDR3 protein. Of about 700,000 distinct CDR3 sequences in the sample, approximately 40% were seen once. The specimen was peripheral blood. All receptors come from an adult man with Graves' ophthalmopathy.

Ten or more counts support this clonotype. This rearrangement joins TRBV9 to TRBJ1-6; D might be TRBD1 (6 bases). Germline assignment: CDR1 SGDLS and CDR2 YYNGEE. This CDR3 comprises 15 residues. The ends were cut back, 3 bases at V and 5 bases at J, with 12 bases in the middle. CDR3 amino acids: CASSGRTADNSPLHF. The CDR3 coding sequence is TGTGCCAGCAGCGGAAGGACAGCCGATAATTCACCCCTCCACTTT.

J is TRBJ2-5 and V is TRBV7-9, with D tentatively TRBD1 (6 bases). CDR1 SEHNR and CDR2 FQNEAQ come from the germline V gene (reference sequence). This CDR3 has 14 amino acids. With 5 bases removed from V and 4 bases from J, the gap between germline ends came to 14 bases. The chain's CDR3 is CASSQAGVRETQYF. CDR3 sequence (DNA): TGTGCCAGCAGCCAAGCAGGGGTAAGAGAGACCCAGTACTTC.

The genes are TRBV7-3 and TRBJ2-5; the match to TRBD2 covers 9 bases. Looked up from germline, CDR1 is SGHTA and CDR2 is FQGTGA. V shed 0 bases, J shed 11 bases, and the junction held 10 bases outside the gene matches. The CDR3 extends over 15 amino acids. The CDR3 region is CASSLTSGSFREQYF. CDR3 in DNA: TGTGCCAGCAGCTTAACTAGCGGGAGTTTTCGGGAGCAGTACTTC.

This clonotype has at least ten counts. CDR3 protein: CATSRDGKGNQPQHF. The CDR3 bases are TGTGCCACCAGCAGAGATGGGAAGGGCAATCAGCCCCAGCATTTT. The rearrangement links TRBV15 to TRBJ1-5; unclear D gene. Between the trimmed V and J ends, which lost 0 bases and 2 bases, there was a span of 8 bases. The CDR3 has 15 amino acids. Germline CDR1 LNHNV, CDR2 YYDKDF (reference sequence). Full variable domain (rest looked up from reference TRBV15 and TRBJ1-5): DAMVIQNPRYQVTQFGKPVTLSCSQTLNHNVMYWYQQKSSQAPKLLFHYYDKDFNNEADTPDNFQSRRPNTSFCFLDIRSPGLGDTAMYLCATSRDGKGNQPQHFGDGTRLSIL.

This chain joins TRBV20-1 and TRBJ2-5; possibly TRBD1 or TRBD2 for D (6 bases each). The germline V gene has CDR1 DFQATT and CDR2 SNEGSKA (reference sequence). V was trimmed by 6 bases and J by 4 bases, leaving 18 bases between them. This CDR3 contains 14 residues. The CDR3 reads CSAPRGAQGETQYF. As DNA, the CDR3 is TGCAGTGCGCCTAGGGGGGCCCAGGGAGAGACCCAGTACTTC.

This rearrangement joins TRBV20-1 to TRBJ1-1; 8 positions match TRBD1. Germline V gene data show CDR1 as DFQATT and CDR2 as SNEGSKA (reference sequence). Trimming at V came to 6 bases and at J to 7 bases, leaving 4 bases not matched to a gene. This CDR3 is built from 11 residues. The CDR3 region has the DNA TGCAGTGCCGAGGGGACAGGTGAAGCTTTCTTT. It specifies CSAEGTGEAFF.

This chain connects TRBV20-1 to TRBJ1-2; 7 positions match TRBD1. The germline gives CDR1 DFQATT, CDR2 SNEGSKA (reference sequence). The length of the CDR3 is 14 residues. The J segment lost 2 bases and the V segment lost 3 bases, leaving 6 bases of the junction unmatched. CDR3 residues: CSAREGQKNYGYTF. The CDR3 DNA reads TGCAGTGCTAGGGAGGGACAGAAAAACTATGGCTACACCTTC.

The V gene is TRBV9, the J gene TRBJ1-2, with TRBD1 matching over 7 bases. Germline assignment: CDR1 SGDLS and CDR2 YYNGEE. J lost 3 bases, V lost 4 bases, and 6 bases had no gene match. The length of the CDR3 is 14 residues. The CDR3 loop is CASSLTGVDYGYTF. DNA of the CDR3: TGTGCCAGCAGCTTAACAGGGGTTGACTATGGCTACACCTTC.

This clonotype has just a few counts. V is TRBV5-1 and J is TRBJ2-7; D is possibly TRBD1 (6 bases). V gave up 1 base and J gave up 5 bases, with 16 bases separating them. Germline-derived CDR1 and CDR2 are SGHRS and YFSETQ. This CDR3 is 15 amino acids long. The CDR3 sequence: CASSLRSGDVHEQYF. Written as DNA, the CDR3 is TGCGCCAGCAGCTTGCGGTCAGGGGATGTCCACGAGCAGTACTTC.

The chain couples TRBV20-1 to TRBJ1-1; 7 bases match TRBD1. Germline CDR1 is DFQATT and CDR2 is SNEGSKA (reference sequence). V gave up 1 base and J gave up 5 bases; unmatched junction bases: 7. CDR3 length: 14 amino acids. CDR3 bases: TGCAGTGCTAGAGCCCCACAGGGGTGGACTGAAGCTTTCTTT. Its translation: CSARAPQGWTEAFF.

This chain connects TRBV6-6 to TRBJ2-5, with D possibly called TRBD1 or TRBD2 (6 bases each). V was cut by 6 bases and J by 7 bases, with 21 bases left in between. There are 15 residues in the CDR3. Germline V lookup: CDR1 MNHNY, CDR2 SVGAGI (reference sequence). In nucleotides, the CDR3 is TGTGCCAGCAGGGCGGAGGGGGTCTCAATGGGGACCCAGTACTTC. It yields the protein CASRAEGVSMGTQYF.

The J gene is TRBJ1-1, the V gene TRBV20-1; tentative D call: TRBD1 (5 bases). V lost 5 bases to trimming and J lost 2 bases, with 15 bases between them. This CDR3 has 14 amino acids. The germline CDR1 and CDR2 sequences are DFQATT and SNEGSKA (reference sequence). The CDR3 sequence is CSARGGPQNTEAFF. DNA for the CDR3: TGCAGTGCTCGGGGCGGACCACAAAACACTGAAGCTTTCTTT.

The chain employs TRBV9 and TRBJ2-5, with 15 bases aligning to TRBD2. Trimming removed 7 bases from V and 1 base from J; junction bases left unmatched: 14. This CDR3 spans 19 amino acids. Germline V CDR1 and CDR2: SGDLS, YYNGEE. The CDR3 DNA sequence: TGTGCCAGCTCCCCGGGACTAGCGGGGGGTATAGCGCGCCAAGAGACCCAGTACTTC. Translating gives CASSPGLAGGIARQETQYF.

Worth noting for this clonotype: One junction end does not reproduce the germline sequence, and a read error may be involved. The J gene is TRBJ1-5, the V gene TRBV9; D is ambiguous. Germline V gene sequence: CDR1 SGDLS, CDR2 YYNGEE. The CDR3 contains 8 residues. The CDR3 nucleotides are TGTGCCAGCAGCGTAGGGACTTTT. As protein: CASSVGTF.

The V and J genes are TRBV25-1 and TRBJ1-1, with 11 bases that match TRBD1. V lost 8 bases, J lost 1 base, and 12 bases stayed unmatched. CDR3 length: 17 residues. Germline V gene lookup returns CDR1 MGHDK and CDR2 SYGVNS. CDR3 protein: CASSPPGTGGRNTEAFF. For the CDR3, the DNA is TGTGCCAGCTCACCACCCGGGACAGGGGGTAGGAACACTGAAGCTTTCTTT.

The rearrangement uses TRBV19 and TRBJ1-6; 9 nucleotides align to TRBD1. CDR3 length: 18 amino acids. The germline V gene has CDR1 LNHDA and CDR2 SQIVND (reference sequence). V shed 9 bases, J shed 0 bases, and the junction held 12 bases outside the gene matches. The CDR3 protein is CASSQSDRGSSYNSPLHF. DNA of the CDR3: TGTGCCAGCAGCCAATCGGACAGGGGAAGCTCCTATAATTCACCCCTCCACTTT.

At least ten counts were recorded for this clonotype. This rearrangement joins TRBV10-3 to TRBJ2-7; 7 nucleotides align to TRBD2. V shed 0 bases, J shed 7 bases, and the junction held 0 bases outside the gene matches. The CDR3 covers 12 residues. Germline V gives CDR1 ENHRY, CDR2 SYGVKD. DNA for the CDR3: TGTGCCATCAGTGAGTCGCGGGGGGAGCAGTACTTC. Residues: CAISESRGEQYF.

A note on this clonotype: Given a much more abundant clone one base away, this may be a read error. V and J are TRBV11-2 and TRBJ1-2; D remains unclear. Germline assignment: CDR1 SGHAT and CDR2 FQNNGV. The CDR3 is 15 residues long. Trimming removed 0 bases at V and 5 bases at J, with 13 bases between. In DNA form, the CDR3 reads TGTGCCAGCAGCTTAGATCGGAACAAAGTTTATGGCTACACCTTC. This codes for CASSLDRNKVYGYTF.